The 28 T cell receptor beta chains below come from one sample, sequenced in a study of CD8 T cells in Susac syndrome. It was with random hexamers that 0.5 to 1 ug RNA was reverse transcribed. Using its own MiXCR run on the immunoSEQ multiplex PCR reads, TCRdb lists one record per CDR3 protein. The sample consists of around 200,000 distinct CDR3 sequences, roughly 95% of them appearing once. The sample was CD4+ T cells from PBMCs. These receptors were taken from a human donor in good health.

This clonotype was seen once. The chain has TRBV20-1 and TRBJ2-1; tentative D call: TRBD2 (6 bases). The CDR3 loop spans 16 amino acids. Trimming removed 0 bases from V and 0 bases from J, with 12 bases in between. Germline CDR1 reads DFQATT; CDR2 reads SNEGSKA (reference sequence). CDR3 nucleotides: TGCAGTGCTAGAGATAGCGGAGGGAGCTCCTACAATGAGCAGTTCTTC. This sequence encodes CSARDSGGSSYNEQFF.

The V and J genes are TRBV9 and TRBJ1-6; weak D call: TRBD1 (5 bases). V dropped 4 bases and J dropped 10 bases, with 15 bases sitting between them. The germline CDR1 and CDR2 sequences are SGDLS and YYNGEE. This CDR3 is built from 14 residues. The CDR3 here is CASSRSRGDSPLHF. CDR3 sequence (DNA): TGTGCCAGCAGCAGAAGTAGGGGTGACTCACCCCTCCACTTT.

This chain links TRBV12-3 or TRBV12-4 with TRBJ2-7; TRBD2 agrees at 13 bases. The V segment lost 6 bases and the J segment 1 base; nucleotides outside the gene matches: 3. The CDR3 is 15 residues long. The CDR3 DNA follows: TGTGCCAGCAGGGAGACTAGCGGGGGGTCCTACGAGCAGTACTTC. The encoded protein is CASRETSGGSYEQYF.

CDR3 loop: CASSPQGTNYGYTF. In DNA form, the CDR3 reads TGTGCCAGCAGCCCTCAGGGGACGAACTATGGCTACACCTTC. J is TRBJ1-2 and V is TRBV9; D possibly corresponds to TRBD1 (6 bases). The CDR3 has 14 residues. From germline, CDR1 is SGDLS and CDR2 YYNGEE. V lost 4 bases and J 2 bases, leaving 12 bases between the germline ends.

The gene calls are TRBV20-1 and TRBJ1-2; D gene unclear. V lost 4 bases to trimming and J lost 0 bases, with 12 bases between them. The germline V gene encodes CDR1 DFQATT and CDR2 SNEGSKA (reference sequence). This CDR3 region has 14 residues. CDR3: CSAMSDIPNYGYTF. For the CDR3, the DNA is TGCAGTGCTATGTCCGACATTCCTAACTATGGCTACACCTTC.

This chain joins TRBV30 and TRBJ1-1; D is undetermined. Deletions cut 2 bases from V and 4 bases from J, with 8 bases between. Germline V gives CDR1 GTSNPN, CDR2 SVGIG (reference sequence). The CDR3 extends over 12 amino acids. Here the CDR3 DNA reads TGTGCCTGGAGTAGTGATCGCACTGAAGCTTTCTTT. Amino acid sequence: CAWSSDRTEAFF.

V and J are TRBV30 and TRBJ1-2; no firm D call. The germline gives CDR1 GTSNPN, CDR2 SVGIG (reference sequence). This CDR3 has 12 residues. The germline V and J ends were trimmed by 0 bases and 5 bases, with 7 bases remaining between them. This CDR3 reads CAWSVAVYGYTF. CDR3 bases: TGTGCCTGGAGTGTCGCAGTTTATGGCTACACCTTC.

This chain uses TRBV19 with TRBJ2-7; 9 nucleotides line up with TRBD2. Germline CDR1 and CDR2: LNHDA and SQIVND (reference sequence). V gave up 5 bases and J gave up 3 bases; unmatched junction bases: 8. CDR3 length equals 15 residues. The CDR3 reads CASSQAGGPLYEQYV. DNA for the CDR3: TGTGCCAGTAGTCAGGCGGGAGGGCCTCTCTACGAGCAGTACGTC.

A remark on this clonotype: At one boundary the junction diverges from the germline segment, which might be a read error. The chain is built from TRBV13 and TRBJ1-3, with a weak D call TRBD1 (5 bases). The CDR3 sequence is 12 residues long. Germline V gives CDR1 PRHDT, CDR2 FYEKMQ (reference sequence). The CDR3 sequence: CASSEGIRGGIF. CDR3 sequence (DNA): TGTGCCAGCAGCGAGGGAATACGCGGGGGGATTTTT.

This clonotype was seen just once. The rearrangement uses TRBV27 and TRBJ1-1, with no clear D. V was shortened by 5 bases and J by 11 bases, with 21 bases between the two germline ends. The CDR3 is made up of 14 amino acids. Germline V gene data show CDR1 as MNHEY and CDR2 as SMNVEV (reference sequence). CDR3 sequence: CASSNVWQAGEAFF. Here the CDR3 DNA reads TGTGCCAGCAGTAACGTCTGGCAGGCGGGCGAGGCTTTCTTT.

The chain has TRBV9 and TRBJ2-7; 7 positions match TRBD2. The length of the CDR3 is 14 residues. Looked up from germline, CDR1 is SGDLS and CDR2 is YYNGEE. V dropped 4 bases and J dropped 5; count of bases not matched to a gene: 9. The CDR3, as DNA: TGTGCCAGCAGCTCTCGACTAGCTAGTGACGAGCAGTACGTC. Translated: CASSSRLASDEQYV.

This chain joins TRBV19 and TRBJ2-3, with 8 nucleotides matching TRBD2. This CDR3 has 15 amino acids. CDR1 and CDR2 (germline): LNHDA, SQIVND (reference sequence). V trimming: 5 bases; J trimming: 5 bases; junction bases outside the gene matches: 9. In DNA form, the CDR3 reads TGTGCCAGTAGTCAAGGGCTAGCGGGTGGAGATACGCAGTATTTT. This sequence encodes CASSQGLAGGDTQYF.

V usage is TRBV3-1 and J usage is TRBJ1-6, with TRBD1 matching 11 bases. The CDR3 runs 15 residues. The V gene's germline CDR1 is LGHDT and CDR2 YNNKEL (reference sequence). J gave up 8 bases and V 8 bases, and 8 bases lay outside the gene matches. The CDR3 region has the DNA TGTGCCAGCGGCTGGACAGGGGGCAGGGATTCACCCCTCCACTTT. This translates into CASGWTGGRDSPLHF.

The chain links TRBV28 to TRBJ2-3; maybe TRBD2 (5 bases). The CDR3 is 12 residues long. V was cut by 7 bases and J by 2 bases, with 7 bases left in between. Germline CDR1 MDHEN, CDR2 SYDVKM. The DNA of the CDR3 is TGTGCCAGCAACGGGAACACAGATACGCAGTATTTT. Encoded protein: CASNGNTDTQYF.

J is TRBJ2-7 and V is TRBV5-1, with D hard to call. This CDR3 has 13 amino acids. The V end was cut by 0 bases, the J end by 2 bases, with 6 bases between. Germline V lookup: CDR1 SGHRS, CDR2 YFSETQ. The DNA for the CDR3 is TGCGCCAGCAGCTTGGAGGATCCCTACGAGCAGTACTTC. Its translation: CASSLEDPYEQYF.

The genes are TRBV27 and TRBJ1-4, with TRBD1 matching 11 bases. CDR3 length equals 13 residues. Looked up from germline, CDR1 is MNHEY and CDR2 is SMNVEV (reference sequence). V lost 10 bases to trimming and J lost 8 bases; unmatched junction nucleotides: 6. In nucleotides, the CDR3 is TGTGCCACCCGGACAGGGGGCGTCGAAAAACTGTTTTTT. Translated: CATRTGGVEKLFF.

The V and J genes are TRBV2 and TRBJ2-1; 13 bases are shared with TRBD2. The CDR3 extends over 15 amino acids. Germline lookup yields CDR1 SNHLY and CDR2 FYNNEI. Unmatched junction bases numbered 7, after V lost 6 bases and J lost 8 bases. The CDR3: CASRGTSGTLYEQFF. CDR3 nucleotides: TGTGCCAGCAGAGGGACTAGCGGGACCCTCTATGAGCAGTTCTTC.

The rearrangement links TRBV7-8 to TRBJ2-4, with D tentatively TRBD2 (7 bases). V lost 4 bases to trimming and J lost 8 bases, with 12 bases between them. The germline V gene has CDR1 SGHVS and CDR2 FQNEAQ. The CDR3 is 13 amino acids. In DNA form, the CDR3 reads TGTGCCAGCAGCTCACAGGGAGGGGACATTCAGTACTTC. Residues: CASSSQGGDIQYF.

The rearrangement links TRBV9 to TRBJ1-4, with 8 bases matching TRBD1. The CDR3 is 16 amino acids. The V segment lost 5 bases and the J segment 7 bases; nucleotides outside the gene matches: 13. Germline lookup yields CDR1 SGDLS and CDR2 YYNGEE. The CDR3 DNA reads as TGTGCCAGCAGTCGGAACGTGCAGGGGGCTGGTGAAAAACTGTTTTTT. Translating it yields CASSRNVQGAGEKLFF.

The chain couples TRBV18 to TRBJ2-1, with D tentatively TRBD2 (6 bases). Trimming pared 5 bases from V and 5 bases from J, leaving 16 bases between. Germline V lookup: CDR1 KGHSH, CDR2 LQKENI. The CDR3 covers 15 residues. CDR3 coding DNA: TGTGCCAGCTCAGAGGGGCTAGCGAGTAACAATGAGCAGTTCTTC. Translating it yields CASSEGLASNNEQFF. Full variable domain (remainder filled in from reference TRBV18 and TRBJ2-1): NAGVMQNPRHLVRRRGQEARLRCSPMKGHSHVYWYRQLPEEGLKFMVYLQKENIIDESGMPKERFSAEFPKEGPSILRIQQVVRGDSAAYFCASSEGLASNNEQFFGPGTRLTVL.

The chain employs TRBV20-1 and TRBJ2-1; TRBD2 might be the D (6 bases). CDR1 is DFQATT and CDR2 is SNEGSKA in the germline V gene (reference sequence). Deletions cut 3 bases from V and 4 bases from J, with 7 bases between. CDR3 length: 12 amino acids. CDR3 loop: CSARGGYNEQFF. CDR3 coding DNA: TGCAGTGCTAGGGGAGGATACAATGAGCAGTTCTTC.

The chain is built from TRBV6-5 and TRBJ1-2, with D unclear. V was clipped by 2 bases and J by 4 bases, with 17 bases between them. Germline V gene data show CDR1 as MNHEY and CDR2 as SVGAGI. The CDR3 runs to 16 residues. Written as DNA, the CDR3 is TGTGCCAGCAGTTACGAGTATCGGGGTGGGGTCTATGGCTACACCTTC. It encodes CASSYEYRGGVYGYTF.

The J gene is TRBJ2-2, the V gene TRBV5-4, with D perhaps TRBD2 (6 bases). V lost 4 bases and J lost 6, with 16 bases in between. Germline loops: CDR1 SGHNT, CDR2 YYREEE (reference sequence). The CDR3 runs 15 residues. CDR3 coding DNA: TGTGCCAGCAGCCCCACTAGCTTGGTCCCCGGGGAGCTGTTTTTT. It encodes CASSPTSLVPGELFF.

The chain has TRBV19 and TRBJ1-5; D uncertain. Germline V CDR1 and CDR2: LNHDA, SQIVND (reference sequence). V was pared by 5 bases and J by 4 bases, with 12 bases between. This CDR3 has 14 amino acids. CDR3 residues: CASSSLTVNQPQHF. CDR3 DNA sequence: TGTGCCAGTAGTTCCCTGACCGTAAATCAGCCCCAGCATTTT.

The chain combines TRBV20-1 with TRBJ1-2; no firm D call. The ends were cut back, 6 bases at V and 4 bases at J, with 12 bases in the middle. Per germline, CDR1 DFQATT and CDR2 SNEGSKA (reference sequence). CDR3 length equals 12 residues. The CDR3 spells CSARGDSYGYTF. CDR3 sequence (DNA): TGCAGTGCACGCGGGGATTCCTATGGCTACACCTTC.

This sequence joins TRBV29-1 and TRBJ1-5; 7 bases align to TRBD1. V dropped 6 bases and J dropped 7; count of bases not matched to a gene: 9. Germline V gene data show CDR1 as SQVTM and CDR2 as ANQGSEA. The CDR3 runs 13 residues. The CDR3 reads CSVDTGVGQPQHF. The CDR3 bases are TGCAGCGTGGATACAGGGGTGGGCCAGCCCCAGCATTTT.

V gene TRBV12-3 or TRBV12-4 combines with J gene TRBJ2-7; D is ambiguous. The ends were cut back, 7 bases at V and 2 bases at J, with 15 bases in the middle. The CDR3 has 14 residues. CDR3 sequence: CASTTRGSAYEQYF. CDR3 DNA: TGTGCCAGCACCACACGTGGCAGCGCCTACGAGCAGTACTTC.

J is TRBJ2-1 and V is TRBV7-2; no clear D gene. The CDR3 has 13 residues. CDR1 SGHTA and CDR2 FQGNSA come from the germline V gene. Between the trimmed V and J ends, which lost 5 bases and 5 bases, there was a span of 10 bases. CDR3 coding DNA: TGTGCCAGCAGCCGCGAGGAACACAATGAGCAGTTCTTC. It is translated as CASSREEHNEQFF.